This T cell receptor (beta chain) was found in a study of blood T cell repertoires in COVID-19 (dated by TCRdb to 2020 to 2022). About the study as a whole: The collaborator samples originated in the United States, Italy and Spain and spanned the acute and convalescent phases of COVID-19. The prospective study material was composed of cDNA or gDNA derived from T cells, B-cell-depleted T cells, or PBMCs. Deeply sampled blood TCRbeta repertoires from subjects exposed to, actively infected with, or recovered from COVID-19 were included in the dataset. The repertoires were released in a freely available public database intended as a resource for research on the immune response to SARS-CoV-2. Samples were obtained from the ongoing ImmuneRACE study (first 160 participants) and from 1,254 subjects provided by 6 global collaborators. A de-identified subject ID, COVID-19 status, age in years and sex were almost always included in the sample metadata. Where available, HLA class I and class II types were obtained from metadata supplied by the sample provider rather than from assay-based typing. The study at large found these results: The quantity of clinical and demographic metadata differed by source and by participant and was supplied without curation.

TCRbeta CDR3 regions were amplified from genomic DNA by means of the immunoSEQ Assay, a bias-controlled multiplex PCR. The paper's processing steps were these. Within the assay, amplification of reference gene primers was used to estimate how many nucleated cells each sample contained. To quantify the absolute abundance of each unique TCRbeta CDR3 rearrangement, sequence reads were collapsed and filtered. For each sample, productive Simpson clonality was calculated by taking the square root of Simpson's diversity index across productive rearrangements. This immuneACCESS table, as held by TCRdb, lists in-frame sequences with V and J called but not all clones. Of the missing ones, under half trace to an unresolved V gene in checked studies; the others have no known cause. That table is the source of V, J and clone size, and D and trimming were worked out from the DNA. Counted in this sample were about 190,000 clones; around 80% of them appeared once. The biggest ten clones account for approximately 2.9% of the sample.

Collaborating institutions collected whole blood in K2EDTA tubes following their own protocols. For TCRbeta analysis, collaborators shipped samples as frozen whole blood, isolated PBMCs, or DNA extracted from either of those sample types. Worth noting for this clone: Its antigen remains undetermined. Per-base qualities were not stored, and no clone one base away is much larger.

The trim is 0 bases for V and 4 bases for J, with a gap of 17 bases between the germline ends. Sequences SGHRS (CDR1) and YFSETQ (CDR2) are obtained from the germline V gene. The CDR3, from cysteine to phenylalanine, totals 17 residues. The entry retains the CDR3 DNA only, 51 bases that are in frame from base 1. The sample comprised peripheral blood. This receptor was obtained from a woman over 75 with active or convalescent COVID-19. The sequence is built from TRBV5-1 and TRBJ1-3, and possibly TRBD1, on 6 matching bases. Here is the DNA: TGCGCCAGCAGCTTGGTTGGGCAGGGGCTATTGGGAAACACCATATATTTT. Its protein reads: CASSLVGQGLLGNTIYF.